This T cell receptor beta chain was documented in a study of CD8+CD57+ T cells in acquired aplastic anemia. The template used for profiling TCR beta VDJ and CDR3 was genomic DNA. TCRdb recomputed calls from the reads with MiXCR, one row per CDR3 protein. The table shows roughly 160,000 distinct CDR3 sequences, with around 48% occurring only once. Those patients picked for sequencing had displayed CD8+CD57+ cell expansion on flow cytometry. Trimming took 5 bases from V and 2 from J; bases not matched to a gene: 10. The CDR3 is 16 amino acids. The count of this clonotype is one. The source is a human donor with aplastic anemia. V usage is TRBV12-3 or TRBV12-4 and J usage is TRBJ2-7, with 9 positions matching TRBD1. Input material: sorted CD4+, CD8+, or CD8+CD57+ T cells (not recorded which) from PBMCs. CDR3 nucleotides: TGTGCCAGCAGTCTCCAACAGGGGGCCCCCCCCTACGAGCAGTACTTC. Translating gives CASSLQQGAPPYEQYF.